This T cell receptor (beta chain) was recovered during a study of cytomegalovirus exposure and HLA in healthy donors. Study background: Earlier work reported about 110 million unique TCR beta sequences from about 180 million T cells.

Study results and caveats: A later analysis found TCR association rates differed by HLA locus, highest for DRB1 and lowest for HLA-C. A later analysis reportedly found that, within productive TCRs, an Asian-associated ancestry cluster had fewer N-insertions than the mean observed across the roughly 700 donors. Associated with cytomegalovirus, according to the listing, were 150 to 200 TCR beta chains.

Concerning this clone itself: Its antigen is still unknown.

The PCR employed 60 Vbeta primers together with 13 Jbeta primers. Libraries were prepared by immunoSEQ multiplex PCR; TCRdb keeps only in-frame clonotypes and omits some of them. Seen here are about 100,000 clones, 78% observed once, and the top ten hold approximately 0.83%. Sequencing input: PBMCs. The TCR was taken from a woman aged 60-75 years in good health and CMV-seronegative.

In DNA, the CDR3 is TGTGCCAGCAGCGTAGACCAGGGGAACACTGAAGCTTTCTTT. It translates to CASSVDQGNTEAFF. The chain links TRBV9 to TRBJ1-1; D perhaps matches TRBD1 (5 bases). Trimming left V 0 bases short and J 1 base short, with 7 bases between. This CDR3 contains 14 residues. Germline CDR1 and CDR2: SGDLS and YYNGEE.